This T cell receptor beta chain was observed in a study of glioma-infiltrating T cells. Overall study findings and caveats: Gliomas, especially low-grade, showed above-expected tissue-blood divergence; non-neoplastic patients showed below.

The V gene's germline CDR1 is DFQATT and CDR2 SNEGSKA (reference sequence). This CDR3 is 12 amino acids long. Trimming removed 4 bases from V and 6 bases from J, with 11 bases in between. Amplification of TCR alpha and beta CDR3 regions from RNA used iRepertoire nested multiplex PCR. One-step reverse transcription and amplification started from roughly 100-400 ng of tissue mRNA or PBMC total RNA. Via MiXCR, TCRdb re-called the multiplex PCR reads, giving one row per CDR3 protein. This table holds some 180,000 distinct CDR3 sequences, about 31% found once. About this clonotype itself: As yet, its antigen is unknown. This clone may be a read error of a much larger clone one base away. The CDR3 ends on some other residue instead of the conserved phenylalanine or tryptophan, so this is likely a read error.

The specimen was glioma tissue, nonneoplastic brain tissue, or PBMCs (not recorded which). This TCR derives from a human donor with low-grade glioma or glioblastoma, undergoing nonglioma brain surgery, or in good health (not recorded which). This chain links TRBV20-1 with TRBJ2-3; D remains ambiguous. In nucleotides, the CDR3 is TGCAGTGCTACTCCGGTTGAGGATACGCAGTATTCT. This sequence encodes CSATPVEDTQYS.